These 14 T cell receptor beta chains share one sample of origin, sequenced in a study of shared clonotypes between healthy human individuals. Assay: immunoSEQ multiplex PCR; the TCRdb copy retains only in-frame clones and omits some. The sample holds fewer than 550,000 clones; about three quarters are singletons and the top ten take around 13%. Sequencing input: PBMCs. The receptors come from a woman aged 40 to 50 in good health. Some clones in this sample may be carry-over from other donors' samples.

V and J are TRBV7-9 and TRBJ1-5; D perhaps matches TRBD1 (6 bases). The CDR3 runs 14 residues. Trimming cost V 5 bases and J 5 bases, with 13 bases left between them. Per germline, CDR1 SEHNR and CDR2 FQNEAQ (reference sequence). CDR3 sequence: CASSETGLDQPQHF. In nucleotides, the CDR3 is TGTGCCAGCAGCGAAACAGGGTTGGATCAGCCCCAGCATTTT.

The rearrangement joins TRBV6-5 to TRBJ2-7, with 10 positions matching TRBD2. V lost 10 bases and J lost 2; bases outside the gene matches: 5. CDR3 length: 13 amino acids. Germline CDR1 and CDR2: MNHEY and SVGAGI. Here the CDR3 reads CATLAGGTYEQYF. For the CDR3, the DNA is TGTGCCACATTAGCGGGAGGCACCTACGAGCAGTACTTC.

This sequence joins TRBV11-3 and TRBJ2-5, with TRBD2 matching 11 bases. The ends lost 6 bases at V and 3 bases at J; junction bases unmatched: 3. The CDR3 runs 14 residues. Looked up from germline, CDR1 is SGHNT and CDR2 is YENEEA. CDR3 DNA: TGTGCCAGCAGTGGTAGCGGGAGGGAAGAGACCCAGTACTTC. Its protein product is CASSGSGREETQYF. The variable domain in full, completed from reference TRBV11-3 and TRBJ2-5, reads EAGVVQSPRYKIIEKKQPVAFWCNPISGHNTLYWYLQNLGQGPELLIRYENEEAVDDSQLPKDRFSAERLKGVDSTLKIQPAELGDSAVYLCASSGSGREETQYFGPGTRLLVL.

The chain links TRBV19 to TRBJ2-3; 7 bases map to TRBD1. CDR1 and CDR2 (germline): LNHDA, SQIVND (reference sequence). V was pared by 11 bases and J by 2 bases, with 10 bases of the junction left unmatched. The CDR3 runs to 14 residues. The CDR3 is CAGTGTEDTDTQYF. The CDR3 DNA reads as TGTGCCGGGACCGGGACAGAAGACACAGATACGCAGTATTTT.

The chain links TRBV6-1 to TRBJ2-2; 9 bases are a match to TRBD1. The CDR3 loop spans 18 amino acids. CDR1 MNHNS and CDR2 SASEGT come from the germline V gene. The V gene end was trimmed by 2 bases and the J gene end by 4 bases; junction bases not matched to a gene: 11. The CDR3 region is CASSERLGQGASTGELFF. In DNA form, the CDR3 reads TGTGCCAGCAGTGAACGGTTGGGACAGGGAGCGAGCACCGGGGAGCTGTTTTTT.

This clone came up a few times. The chain combines TRBV18 with TRBJ2-7, with 7 bases lining up with TRBD1. Germline loops: CDR1 KGHSH, CDR2 LQKENI. With V trimmed by 8 bases and J by 3 bases, 4 bases remained unmatched. The CDR3 loop spans 12 amino acids. The CDR3 nucleotides read TGTGCCAGCCGAGGGGGCGGCTACGAGCAGTACTTC. Amino acid sequence: CASRGGGYEQYF.

The V gene is TRBV7-9, the J gene TRBJ2-5; 9 bases are a match to TRBD2. The junction had 8 bases not matched to a gene; V was cut back by 8 bases and J by 4 bases. CDR3 length equals 14 residues. The germline V gene has CDR1 SEHNR and CDR2 FQNEAQ (reference sequence). Here the CDR3 DNA reads TGTGCCAGCTTGGCTAGCGGGGCGGGAGAGACCCAGTACTTC. Protein product: CASLASGAGETQYF.

For this clone: This may be a read error: a much more frequent sequence differs by one nucleotide. The chain employs TRBV6-1 and TRBJ2-7; D is uncertain. Trimming cost V 6 bases and J 0 bases, with 3 bases left between them. The CDR3 length is 11 residues. Looked up from germline, CDR1 is MNHNS and CDR2 is SASEGT. The CDR3 sequence is CASRSSYEQYF. CDR3 sequence (DNA): TGTGCCAGCAGGTCCTCCTACGAGCAGTACTTC.

V is TRBV29-1 and J is TRBJ2-1; tentative D call: TRBD1 (6 bases). From germline, CDR1 is SQVTM and CDR2 ANQGSEA. The length of the CDR3 is 12 residues. This chain's CDR3 is CSGSRGFNEQFF. CDR3 DNA: TGCAGTGGTTCCAGGGGATTCAATGAGCAGTTCTTC.

This clone was seen at least ten times. The V call is TRBV10-3, the J call TRBJ1-2, with D tentatively TRBD1 (5 bases). There are 11 residues in the CDR3. With 2 bases removed from V and 7 bases from J, the gap between germline ends came to 5 bases. CDR1 is ENHRY and CDR2 is SYGVKD in the germline V gene. As DNA, the CDR3 is TGTGCCATCAGTGAGGGGGGTGGCTACACCTTC. It codes for CAISEGGGYTF.

The CDR3 protein is CASSVSPQETQYF. CDR3 DNA: TGTGCCAGCAGCGTATCACCCCAAGAGACCCAGTACTTC. The chain employs TRBV9 and TRBJ2-5; D not certain. Trimming shortened V by 1 base and J by 1 base, and 5 bases separated the two germline ends. Germline loops: CDR1 SGDLS, CDR2 YYNGEE. CDR3 length: 13 amino acids.

The J gene is TRBJ2-6, the V gene TRBV7-9; TRBD2 matches 8 bases. Trimming at V came to 5 bases and at J to 0 bases, leaving 9 bases not matched to a gene. Germline values: CDR1 SEHNR, CDR2 FQNEAQ (reference sequence). The CDR3 loop spans 18 amino acids. The CDR3 loop reads CASSPGLAGNSGANVLTF. CDR3 DNA sequence: TGTGCCAGCAGCCCCGGACTAGCCGGGAACTCTGGGGCCAACGTCCTGACTTTC.

The chain is built from TRBV11-1 and TRBJ1-1; D not certain. The CDR3 runs 13 residues. CDR1 is SGHAT and CDR2 is FQDESV in the germline V gene (reference sequence). Trimming stripped 0 bases from V and 6 bases from J, with 8 bases between. The CDR3 nucleotides are TGTGCCAGCAGCTTAGCCCACCTCTCTGAAGCTTTCTTT. Translation: CASSLAHLSEAFF.

The V and J genes are TRBV18 and TRBJ2-6; D ambiguous. Trimming cost V 0 bases and J 0 bases, with 6 bases left between them. CDR1 is KGHSH, CDR2 LQKENI, per germline. The length of the CDR3 is 16 residues. The CDR3 DNA follows: TGTGCCAGCTCACCACCAGGAGCCTCTGGGGCCAACGTCCTGACTTTC. Translated, it gives CASSPPGASGANVLTF. The variable domain in full, with the rest retrieved from reference TRBV18 and TRBJ2-6, is NAGVMQNPRHLVRRRGQEARLRCSPMKGHSHVYWYRQLPEEGLKFMVYLQKENIIDESGMPKERFSAEFPKEGPSILRIQQVVRGDSAAYFCASSPPGASGANVLTFGAGSRLTVL.